Below, one TCR beta chain is given with its context. This entry comes from a study of blood T cell repertoires in COVID-19. The junction had 9 bases not matched to a gene; V was cut back by 0 bases and J by 5 bases. The CDR3 is 17 residues long. Germline CDR1 is SGHAT and CDR2 is FQNNGV. Assay used: immunoSEQ multiplex PCR; TCRdb lists only in-frame clones, some missing. Of about 55,000 clones in the sample, approximately 86% were seen once. The gene calls are TRBV11-2 and TRBJ2-2, with 7 nucleotides matching TRBD2. The receptor was isolated from a man aged 35 to 55 with COVID-19, enrolled during active disease. Sequences were obtained from peripheral blood. CDR3 residues: CASSLEGGRAWTGELFF. CDR3 sequence (DNA): TGTGCCAGCAGCTTAGAAGGAGGGAGGGCCTGGACCGGGGAGCTGTTTTTT.